This T cell receptor beta chain was recovered during a study of cytotoxic CD8 clonotypes in ibrutinib-treated CLL. About the research overall: The patient breakdown showed 11 relapsed/refractory and some 16 treatment-naive cases, with 17 IGHV unmutated. Response samples followed a median approximately 13 months of treatment, range 6 to 36. Among the samples, the mean was approximately 250,000 productive templates and 85,000 to 100,000 productive rearrangements. Regarding the study as a whole: Baseline-level clonality went beyond age-matched healthy donors and moved in step with circulating CD8+ T-cell counts.

This clone was counted once. Its antigen is unknown. Some clones are missing from TCRdb's copy, which holds only in-frame ones; the method was immunoSEQ multiplex PCR. The sample gives some 92,000 clones, 60% to 80% of which show up once; around 23% is in the top ten. Germline V CDR1 and CDR2: SGHTA, FQGNSA. The V and J ends lost 5 bases and 7 bases, in that order; junction bases with no gene match: 10. This CDR3 is built from 15 residues. The specimen was PBMCs, collected after 24 months of ibrutinib treatment. This TCR derives from a human donor with chronic lymphocytic leukemia. The rearrangement uses TRBV7-2 and TRBJ1-5; the match to TRBD1 covers 8 bases. The CDR3 sequence: CASSKGHGQGQPQHF. For the CDR3, the DNA is TGTGCCAGCAGCAAAGGACATGGACAGGGCCAGCCCCAGCATTTT.